The rows below give T cell receptor beta chains drawn from one sample of a study of blood T cells in healthy people across ages. TCRdb redid the calling of the 5' RACE reads with MiXCR, one entry per CDR3 protein. The sample has roughly 1.9 million distinct CDR3 sequences, about 39% seen once. Input material: blood. These receptors were collected from a human donor in good health. Each CDR3 is given with its conserved first and last residue. Each record gives: V gene, clone size, D gene, J gene, CDR3 protein, CDR3 DNA. The D gene is left open where the match is weak. The size entry is marked missing in some rows and otherwise reads once, few, many or a size class.

TRBV20-1	NA	NA	TRBJ1-4	CSASPGWTNEKLFF	TGCAGTGCTAGTCCCGGGTGGACTAATGAAAAACTGTTTTTT
TRBV6-2/TRBV6-3	NA	NA	TRBJ2-7	CASSYVSGFSEQYF	TGTGCCAGCAGTTACGTGTCGGGCTTCAGCGAGCAGTACTTC
TRBV12-3/TRBV12-4	few	NA	TRBJ1-2	CASGVGTSPNYGYTF	TGTGCCAGCGGGGTCGGAACCTCCCCGAACTATGGCTACACCTTC
TRBV2	few	NA	TRBJ1-2	CASSGVLNHDGYTF	TGTGCCAGCAGTGGTGTTCTTAATCATGATGGCTACACCTTC
TRBV4-2	many	TRBD1	TRBJ2-1	CASSQEGETGYNEQFF	TGTGCCAGCAGCCAAGAGGGTGAGACAGGGTACAATGAGCAGTTCTTC
TRBV24-1	NA	NA	TRBJ1-2	CATSDSTENYGYTF	TGTGCCACCAGTGATTCGACAGAGAACTATGGCTACACCTTC
TRBV12-5	few	NA	TRBJ1-1	CASGLDASTEAFF	TGTGCTAGTGGTTTGGACGCTTCGACTGAAGCTTTCTTT
TRBV5-6	few	TRBD2	TRBJ2-1	CASSQGWRGAGEQFF	TGTGCCAGCAGCCAAGGGTGGCGGGGGGCAGGGGAGCAGTTCTTC
TRBV29-1	few	NA	TRBJ2-5	CSVVFGLSQETQYF	TGCAGCGTTGTTTTCGGGTTATCCCAAGAGACCCAGTACTTC
TRBV7-2	few	NA	TRBJ1-4	CASSLGRQGVEKLFF	TGTGCCAGCAGCTTAGGGAGGCAGGGAGTTGAAAAACTGTTTTTT